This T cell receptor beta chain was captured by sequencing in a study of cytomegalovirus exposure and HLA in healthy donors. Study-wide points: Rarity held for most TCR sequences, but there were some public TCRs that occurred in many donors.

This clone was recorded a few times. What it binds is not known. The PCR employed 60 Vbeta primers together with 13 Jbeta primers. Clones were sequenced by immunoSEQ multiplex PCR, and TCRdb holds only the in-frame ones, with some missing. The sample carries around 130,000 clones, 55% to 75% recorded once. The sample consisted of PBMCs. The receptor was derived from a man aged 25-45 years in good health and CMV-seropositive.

In nucleotides, the CDR3 is TGCGCCAGCAGCCTCCGGACAGGGCCAGGGGCTGAAGCTTTCTTT. It specifies CASSLRTGPGAEAFF. This chain uses TRBV5-1 with TRBJ1-1; 8 bases fit TRBD1. The CDR3 sequence is 15 residues long. The ends lost 4 bases at V and 6 bases at J; junction bases unmatched: 11. Germline V gene sequence: CDR1 SGHRS, CDR2 YFSETQ.